Listed here are 5 T cell receptor beta chains from one sample, sequenced in a study of cytomegalovirus exposure and HLA in healthy donors. 60 Vbeta and 13 Jbeta primers were used in PCR. This table comes from immunoSEQ multiplex PCR, and its TCRdb copy is limited to in-frame clones, with some not included. Of around 300,000 clones detected, around 90% appear once; the ten largest clones hold roughly 2.3%. The source material was PBMCs. Receptors were obtained from a woman aged 18-30 years in good health and CMV-seronegative.

The CDR3 sequence: CASSYGTGGEELAFF. The DNA of the CDR3 is TGTGCCAGCAGCTACGGGACAGGGGGCGAAGAGTTGGCTTTCTTT. The genes are TRBV11-2 and TRBJ1-1; TRBD1 aligns across 12 bases. V lost 4 bases to trimming and J lost 11 bases; unmatched junction nucleotides: 11. This CDR3 spans 15 amino acids. The germline gives CDR1 SGHAT, CDR2 FQNNGV.

This clone has more than one count but fewer than ten. The chain has TRBV7-9 and TRBJ1-2; 9 bases fit TRBD1. The CDR3 has 17 amino acids. Germline V gene data show CDR1 as SEHNR and CDR2 as FQNEAQ (reference sequence). The junction had 15 bases not matched to a gene; V was cut back by 5 bases and J by 5 bases. CDR3 residues: CASSPLATGGQTYGYTF. CDR3 bases: TGTGCCAGCAGCCCTCTCGCTACAGGGGGCCAAACTTATGGCTACACCTTC.

The gene calls are TRBV7-3 and TRBJ1-2, with TRBD1 identical over 10 bases. V gave up 3 bases and J gave up 8 bases; unmatched junction bases: 12. The CDR3 length is 16 residues. Germline CDR1 is SGHTA and CDR2 is FQGTGA. The CDR3, as DNA: TGTGCCAGCAGCTTGGGGGTTTCGGGGACAGGGGAGGGCTACACCTTC. Its protein is CASSLGVSGTGEGYTF. Looking up the rest from reference TRBV7-3 and TRBJ1-2 gives the full variable domain: GAGVSQTPSNKVTEKGKYVELRCDPISGHTALYWYRQSLGQGPEFLIYFQGTGAADDSGLPNDRFFAVRPEGSVSTLKIQRTERGDSAVYLCASSLGVSGTGEGYTFGSGTRLTVV.

The rearrangement uses TRBV6-1 and TRBJ1-2; D gene uncertain. Trimming left V 3 bases short and J 5 bases short, with 10 bases between. The CDR3 runs to 13 residues. CDR1 is MNHNS and CDR2 is SASEGT in the germline V gene. CDR3 residues: CASSELRLYGYTF. CDR3 nucleotides: TGTGCCAGCAGTGAGCTCCGGTTATATGGCTACACCTTC.

The gene calls are TRBV27 and TRBJ2-7, with D possibly being TRBD1 (5 bases). Trimming cost V 0 bases and J 10 bases, with 10 bases left between them. The CDR3 consists of 12 residues. The germline gives CDR1 MNHEY, CDR2 SMNVEV (reference sequence). In DNA, the CDR3 is TGTGCCAGCAGTTTATCGGGCCAGGGCCAGTACTTC. Protein: CASSLSGQGQYF.